This T cell receptor (beta chain) came from a study of shared T cell receptors in the human thymus. Measured with immunoSEQ multiplex PCR; TCRdb has only the in-frame clones, and not every one. Of 550,000 to 800,000 clones in the sample, 75% to 90% were seen once. Between the trimmed V and J ends, which lost 6 bases and 5 bases, there was a span of 7 bases. Germline assignment: CDR1 SNHLY and CDR2 FYNNEI. The CDR3 covers 11 residues. These data were likewise used in another study, on human thymus T cells.

Sequencing used thymocytes. The J gene is TRBJ2-5, the V gene TRBV2; D is undetermined. This TCR derives from a girl under three years old with a congenital heart defect. CDR3 coding DNA: TGTGCCAGCAGGAGTCCGGAGACCCAGTACTTC. Amino acids: CASRSPETQYF.